This T cell receptor beta chain was sequenced for a study of blood T cell repertoires in COVID-19 (TCRdb year 2020). With regard to the full study: Collaborator samples came from the United States, Italy and Spain and covered acute and convalescent phases of COVID-19. The material from the prospective study consisted of cDNA or gDNA derived from T cells, B-cell-depleted T cells, or PBMCs. Deeply sampled blood TCRbeta repertoires from subjects exposed to, actively infected with, or recovered from COVID-19 were included in the dataset. The repertoires were released in a freely available public database intended as a resource for research on the immune response to SARS-CoV-2. Samples were obtained from the ongoing ImmuneRACE study (first 160 participants) and from some 1,200 subjects provided by 6 global collaborators. The sample metadata nearly always contained a de-identified subject ID, COVID-19 status, age in years and sex. Where available, HLA class I and class II types were taken from metadata supplied by the sample provider and were not determined by assay-based typing.

The immunoSEQ Assay, a bias-controlled multiplex PCR, was used to amplify TCRbeta CDR3 regions from genomic DNA. The paper's data handling went like this. The number of nucleated cells in each sample was estimated by amplification of reference gene primers within the assay. To quantify the absolute abundance of each unique TCRbeta CDR3 rearrangement, sequence reads were collapsed and filtered. For each sample, productive Simpson clonality was calculated as the square root of Simpson's diversity index over productive rearrangements. Here the immuneACCESS table is served through TCRdb, limited to in-frame sequences with V and J called. Missing clones are a known gap in these copies; in checked studies unresolved V genes cover under half, and the rest lacks a known reason. D and trimming were read from the DNA, whereas the V and J calls and clone size are those reported in that table. For this sample the table gives about 180,000 clones, of which about 80% were detected only once. Of the sample, approximately 27% falls within the top ten clones.

The cysteine opens and the phenylalanine closes a CDR3 of 13 amino acids. Kept here is only the CDR3 DNA, which spans 39 bases and is read in frame from base 1. Germline trimming amounts to 6 bases on V and 7 bases on J, with 9 as the count of junction bases outside the gene matches. CDR1 MDHEN and CDR2 SYDVKM are derived from the germline V gene. In its sample, this clone was seen a few times. The antigen it recognizes is unknown. Qualities for individual bases were not recorded, and no much larger clone is one base off. Study-level results and caveats: The amount of clinical and demographic metadata varied by source and participant and was provided uncurated.

Collaborating institutions collected whole blood in K2EDTA tubes following their own protocols. For TCRbeta analysis, collaborator samples were shipped as frozen whole blood, as isolated PBMCs, or as DNA extracted from either sample type. The sequence derives from a woman in her 70s with acute or convalescent COVID-19. The material sequenced was peripheral blood. This chain joins TRBV28 to TRBJ2-7, and TRBD2 matches 7 of the central bases. Here is the DNA: TGTGCCAGCAGCTACGGGGGGAAGAGTGAGCAGTACTTC. Its coded protein is CASSYGGKSEQYF.